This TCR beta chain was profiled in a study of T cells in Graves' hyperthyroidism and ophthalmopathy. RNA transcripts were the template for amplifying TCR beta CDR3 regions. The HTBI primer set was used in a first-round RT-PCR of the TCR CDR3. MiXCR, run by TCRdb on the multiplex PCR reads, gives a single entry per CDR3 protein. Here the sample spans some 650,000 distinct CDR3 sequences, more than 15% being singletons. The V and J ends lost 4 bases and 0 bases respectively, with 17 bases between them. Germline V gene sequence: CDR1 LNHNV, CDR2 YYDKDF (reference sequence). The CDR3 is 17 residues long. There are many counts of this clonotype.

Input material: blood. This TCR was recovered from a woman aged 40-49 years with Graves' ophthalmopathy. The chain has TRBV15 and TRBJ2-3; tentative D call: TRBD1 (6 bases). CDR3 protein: CATSKNRVQGSTDTQYF. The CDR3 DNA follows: TGTGCCACCAGCAAAAACCGGGTACAGGGAAGCACAGATACGCAGTATTTT. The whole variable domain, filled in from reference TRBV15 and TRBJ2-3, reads DAMVIQNPRYQVTQFGKPVTLSCSQTLNHNVMYWYQQKSSQAPKLLFHYYDKDFNNEADTPDNFQSRRPNTSFCFLDIRSPGLGDTAMYLCATSKNRVQGSTDTQYFGPGTRLTVL.